This T cell receptor (beta chain) emerged from a study of blood T cell repertoires in COVID-19. Study-level information: Some COVID-19 samples were acute and others convalescent; all came from the United States, Italy and Spain.

Germline loops: CDR1 SGHNT, CDR2 YENEEA. V lost 5 bases, J lost 8 bases, and 5 bases stayed unmatched. There are 13 residues in the CDR3. The repertoire was sequenced with immunoSEQ multiplex PCR; TCRdb's copy has only in-frame clones and lacks some. Counted here are approximately 69,000 clones, 75% to 80% occurring once; the ten biggest clones make up around 50%. Input material: peripheral blood. The TCR sequence derives from a human donor in a cohort sampled during active COVID-19. The V call is TRBV11-3, the J call TRBJ2-3; 9 nucleotides align to TRBD2. Here the CDR3 reads CASSPREGGTQYF. CDR3 nucleotides: TGTGCCAGCAGCCCGCGGGAGGGTGGTACGCAGTATTTT.